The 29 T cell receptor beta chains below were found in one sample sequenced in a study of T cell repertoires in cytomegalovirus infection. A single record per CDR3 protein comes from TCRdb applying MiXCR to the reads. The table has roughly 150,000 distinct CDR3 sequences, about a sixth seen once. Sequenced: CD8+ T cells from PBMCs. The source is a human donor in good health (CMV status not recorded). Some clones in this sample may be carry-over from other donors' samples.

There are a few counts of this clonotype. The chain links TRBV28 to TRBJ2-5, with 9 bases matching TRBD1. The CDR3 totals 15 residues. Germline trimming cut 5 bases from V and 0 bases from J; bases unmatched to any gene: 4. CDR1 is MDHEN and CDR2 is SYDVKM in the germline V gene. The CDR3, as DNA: TGTGCCAGCAGTACGGACAGGGGAGACCAAGAGACCCAGTACTTC. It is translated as CASSTDRGDQETQYF.

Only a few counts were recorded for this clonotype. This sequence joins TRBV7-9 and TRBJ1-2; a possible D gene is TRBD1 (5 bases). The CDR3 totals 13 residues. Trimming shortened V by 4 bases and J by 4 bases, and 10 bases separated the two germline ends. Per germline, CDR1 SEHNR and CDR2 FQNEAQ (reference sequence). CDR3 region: CASSYGDAYGYTF. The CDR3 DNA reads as TGTGCCAGCAGCTACGGGGACGCCTATGGCTACACCTTC.

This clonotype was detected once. CDR3 region: CASSLRTGLNEQFF. The CDR3 bases are TGCGCCAGCAGCCTTCGGACAGGGCTAAATGAGCAGTTCTTC. The chain has TRBV5-1 and TRBJ2-1; 8 nucleotides match TRBD1. V was clipped by 4 bases and J by 7 bases; unmatched bases: 7. The CDR3 runs 14 residues. Germline V lookup: CDR1 SGHRS, CDR2 YFSETQ.

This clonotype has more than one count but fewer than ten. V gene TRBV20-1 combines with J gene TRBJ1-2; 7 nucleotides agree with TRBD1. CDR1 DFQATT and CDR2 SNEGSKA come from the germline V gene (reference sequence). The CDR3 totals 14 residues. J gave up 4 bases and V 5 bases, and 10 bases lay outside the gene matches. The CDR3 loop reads CSALDRIGTYGYTF. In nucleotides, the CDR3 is TGCAGTGCTTTGGACAGGATCGGCACCTATGGCTACACCTTC.

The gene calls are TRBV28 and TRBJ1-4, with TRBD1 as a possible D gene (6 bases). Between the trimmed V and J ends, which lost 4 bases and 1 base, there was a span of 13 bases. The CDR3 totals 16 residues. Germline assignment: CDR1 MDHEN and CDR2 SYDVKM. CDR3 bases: TGTGCCAGCAGTTACCCCAAGGGGGGAACTAATGAAAAACTGTTTTTT. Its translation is CASSYPKGGTNEKLFF.

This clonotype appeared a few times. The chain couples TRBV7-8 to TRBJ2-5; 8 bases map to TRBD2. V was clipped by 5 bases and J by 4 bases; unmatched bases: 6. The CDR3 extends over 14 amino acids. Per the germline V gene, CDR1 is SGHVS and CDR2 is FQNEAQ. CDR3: CASSLGGAGETQYF. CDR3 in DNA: TGTGCCAGCAGCCTCGGGGGGGCGGGAGAGACCCAGTACTTC.

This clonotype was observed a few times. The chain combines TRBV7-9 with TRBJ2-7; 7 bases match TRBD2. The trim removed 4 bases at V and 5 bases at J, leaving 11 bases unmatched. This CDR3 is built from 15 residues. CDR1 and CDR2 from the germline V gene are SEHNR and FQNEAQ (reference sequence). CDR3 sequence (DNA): TGTGCCAGCAGCTCTCCCGGGACGGGAGGCCACGAGCAGTACTTC. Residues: CASSSPGTGGHEQYF.

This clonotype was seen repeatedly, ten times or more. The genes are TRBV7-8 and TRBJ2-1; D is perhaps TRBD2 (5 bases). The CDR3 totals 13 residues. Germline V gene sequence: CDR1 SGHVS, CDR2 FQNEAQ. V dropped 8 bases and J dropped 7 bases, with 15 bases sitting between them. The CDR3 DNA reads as TGTGCCAGCTTCCCCCGGCCGGGGAATGAGCAGTTCTTC. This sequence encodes CASFPRPGNEQFF.

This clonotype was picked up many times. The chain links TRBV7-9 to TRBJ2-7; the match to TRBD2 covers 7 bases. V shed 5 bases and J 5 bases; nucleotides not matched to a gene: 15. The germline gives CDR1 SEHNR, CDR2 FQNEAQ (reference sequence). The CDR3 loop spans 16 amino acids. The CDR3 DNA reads TGTGCCAGCAGCCCCAGTTTTGGCGGGAGTAGAAACGAGCAGTACTTC. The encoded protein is CASSPSFGGSRNEQYF.

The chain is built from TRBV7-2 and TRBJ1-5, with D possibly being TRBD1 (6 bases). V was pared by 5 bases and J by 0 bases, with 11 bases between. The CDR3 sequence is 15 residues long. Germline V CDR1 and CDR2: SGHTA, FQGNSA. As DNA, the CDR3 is TGTGCCAGCAGCCCCCGGGACACTAGCAATCAGCCCCAGCATTTT. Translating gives CASSPRDTSNQPQHF.

CDR3 amino acids: CSARDMSGMTYEQYF. For the CDR3, the DNA is TGCAGTGCTAGAGATATGTCGGGCATGACCTACGAGCAGTACTTC. The chain has TRBV20-1 and TRBJ2-7; no reliable D call. The CDR3 is 15 amino acids. V shed 0 bases and J shed 2 bases, with 14 bases lying between them. CDR1 and CDR2 from the germline V gene are DFQATT and SNEGSKA (reference sequence).

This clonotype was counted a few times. CDR3 sequence: CASSPGGSEQFF. CDR3 bases: TGTGCCAGCAGCCCAGGGGGGAGTGAGCAGTTCTTC. V is TRBV7-8 and J is TRBJ2-1; the D gene is possibly TRBD1 (7 bases). Deletions cut 5 bases from V and 9 bases from J, with 11 bases between. The V gene's germline CDR1 is SGHVS and CDR2 FQNEAQ. CDR3 length equals 12 residues. Drawing the rest from reference TRBV7-8 and TRBJ2-1, the complete variable domain is GAGVSQSPRYKVAKRGQDVALRCDPISGHVSLFWYQQALGQGPEFLTYFQNEAQLDKSGLPSDRFFAERPEGSVSTLKIQRTQQEDSAVYLCASSPGGSEQFFGPGTRLTVL.

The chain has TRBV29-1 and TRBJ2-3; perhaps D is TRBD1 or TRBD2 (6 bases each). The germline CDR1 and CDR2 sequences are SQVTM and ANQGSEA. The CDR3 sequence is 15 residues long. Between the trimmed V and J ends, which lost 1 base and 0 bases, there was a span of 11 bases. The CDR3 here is CSVEVRGESTDTQYF. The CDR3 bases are TGCAGCGTTGAAGTTAGGGGGGAAAGCACAGATACGCAGTATTTT.

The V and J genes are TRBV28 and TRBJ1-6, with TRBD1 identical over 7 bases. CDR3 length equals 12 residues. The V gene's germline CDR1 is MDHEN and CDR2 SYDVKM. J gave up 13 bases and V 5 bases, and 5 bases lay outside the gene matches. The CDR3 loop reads CASSPTGLPLHF. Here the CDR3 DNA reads TGTGCCAGCAGTCCGACAGGGCTCCCCCTCCACTTT. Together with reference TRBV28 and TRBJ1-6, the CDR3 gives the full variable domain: DVKVTQSSRYLVKRTGEKVFLECVQDMDHENMFWYRQDPGLGLRLIYFSYDVKMKEKGDIPEGYSVSREKKERFSLILESASTNQTSMYLCASSPTGLPLHFGNGTRLTVT.

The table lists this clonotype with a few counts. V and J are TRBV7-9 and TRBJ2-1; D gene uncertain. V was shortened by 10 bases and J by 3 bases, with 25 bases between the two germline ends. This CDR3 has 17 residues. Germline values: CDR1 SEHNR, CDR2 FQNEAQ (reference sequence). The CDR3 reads CATLHLLGNIGYNEQFF. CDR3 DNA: TGTGCCACCTTACATCTGCTGGGGAACATCGGCTACAATGAGCAGTTCTTC. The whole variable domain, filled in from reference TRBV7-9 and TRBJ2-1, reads DTGVSQNPRHKITKRGQNVTFRCDPISEHNRLYWYRQTLGQGPEFLTYFQNEAQLEKSRLLSDRFSAERPKGSFSTLEIQRTEQGDSAMYLCATLHLLGNIGYNEQFFGPGTRLTVL.

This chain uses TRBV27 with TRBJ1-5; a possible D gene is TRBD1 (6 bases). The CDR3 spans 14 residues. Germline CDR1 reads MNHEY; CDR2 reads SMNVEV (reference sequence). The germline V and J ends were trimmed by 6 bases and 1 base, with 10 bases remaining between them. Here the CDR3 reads CASREGQSNQPQHF. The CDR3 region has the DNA TGTGCCAGCAGGGAGGGACAAAGCAATCAGCCCCAGCATTTT.

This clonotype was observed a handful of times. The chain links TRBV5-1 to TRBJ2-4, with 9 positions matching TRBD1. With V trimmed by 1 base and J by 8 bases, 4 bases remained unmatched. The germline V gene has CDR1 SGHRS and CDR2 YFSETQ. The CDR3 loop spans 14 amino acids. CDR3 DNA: TGCGCCAGCAGCTTGACAGGGGGCAGGGACATTCAGTACTTC. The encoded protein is CASSLTGGRDIQYF. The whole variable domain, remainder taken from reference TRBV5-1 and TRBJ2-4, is KAGVTQTPRYLIKTRGQQVTLSCSPISGHRSVSWYQQTPGQGLQFLFEYFSETQRNKGNFPGRFSGRQFSNSRSEMNVSTLELGDSALYLCASSLTGGRDIQYFGAGTRLSVL.

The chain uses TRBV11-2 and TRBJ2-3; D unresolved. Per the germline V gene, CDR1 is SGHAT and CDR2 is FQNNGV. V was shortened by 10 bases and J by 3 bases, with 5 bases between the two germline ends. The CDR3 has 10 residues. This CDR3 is CATFTDTQYF. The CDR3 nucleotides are TGTGCCACCTTTACAGATACGCAGTATTTT.

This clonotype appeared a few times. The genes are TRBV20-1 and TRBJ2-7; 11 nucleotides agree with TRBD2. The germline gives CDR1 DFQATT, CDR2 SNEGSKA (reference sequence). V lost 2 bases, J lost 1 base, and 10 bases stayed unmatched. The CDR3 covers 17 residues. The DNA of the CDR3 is TGCAGTGCTAGAAATGCCGTTGCTAGCGGGAGGTCCTACGAGCAGTACTTC. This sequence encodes CSARNAVASGRSYEQYF.

The CDR3 bases are TGTGCCAGCAGCTTAACGACTACTCAAGAGACCCAGTACTTC. This codes for CASSLTTTQETQYF. The chain employs TRBV7-9 and TRBJ2-5; tentatively, D is TRBD2 (5 bases). Germline V gene lookup returns CDR1 SEHNR and CDR2 FQNEAQ (reference sequence). The CDR3 is made up of 14 amino acids. Trimming stripped 2 bases from V and 2 bases from J, with 9 bases between.

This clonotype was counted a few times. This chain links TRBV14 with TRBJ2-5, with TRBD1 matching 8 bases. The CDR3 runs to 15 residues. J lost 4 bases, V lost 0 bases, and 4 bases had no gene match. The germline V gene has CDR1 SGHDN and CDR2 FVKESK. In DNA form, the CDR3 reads TGTGCCAGCAGCCAAGAGGACAGGGCGCGAGAGACCCAGTACTTC. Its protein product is CASSQEDRARETQYF.

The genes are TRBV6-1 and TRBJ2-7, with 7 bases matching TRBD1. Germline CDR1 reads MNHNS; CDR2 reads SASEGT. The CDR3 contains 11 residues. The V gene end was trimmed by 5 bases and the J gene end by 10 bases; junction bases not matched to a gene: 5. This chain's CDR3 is CASSRQGNQYF. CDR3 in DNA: TGTGCCAGCAGTCGACAGGGAAACCAGTACTTC.

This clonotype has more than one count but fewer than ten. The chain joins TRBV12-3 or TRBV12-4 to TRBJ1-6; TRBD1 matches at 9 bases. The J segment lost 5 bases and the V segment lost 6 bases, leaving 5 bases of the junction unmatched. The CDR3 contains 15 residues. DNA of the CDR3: TGTGCCAGCAGCCGGACAGGGGCGGATAATTCACCCCTCCACTTT. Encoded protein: CASSRTGADNSPLHF.

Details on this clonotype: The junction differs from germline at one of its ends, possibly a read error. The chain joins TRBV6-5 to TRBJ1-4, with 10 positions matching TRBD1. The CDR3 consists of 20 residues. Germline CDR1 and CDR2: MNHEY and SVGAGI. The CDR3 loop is CDSSSAITGTGASLGEKLFF. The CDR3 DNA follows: TGTGACAGCAGCTCCGCCATCACCGGGACAGGGGCTTCACTAGGGGAAAAACTGTTTTTT.

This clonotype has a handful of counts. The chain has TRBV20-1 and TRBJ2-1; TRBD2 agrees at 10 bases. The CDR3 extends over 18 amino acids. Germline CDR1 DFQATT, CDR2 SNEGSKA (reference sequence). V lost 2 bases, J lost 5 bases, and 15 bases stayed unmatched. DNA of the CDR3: TGCAGTGCTAGACCACAATGGTCTCTAGGGACTAGCGACAATGAGCAGTTCTTC. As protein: CSARPQWSLGTSDNEQFF.

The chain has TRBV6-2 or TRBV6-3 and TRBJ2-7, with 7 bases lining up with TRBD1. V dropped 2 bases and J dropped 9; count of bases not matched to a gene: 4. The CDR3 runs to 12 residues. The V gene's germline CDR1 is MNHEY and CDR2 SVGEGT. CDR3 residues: CASSYATGVQYF. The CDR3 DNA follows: TGTGCCAGCAGTTACGCAACAGGGGTGCAGTACTTC.

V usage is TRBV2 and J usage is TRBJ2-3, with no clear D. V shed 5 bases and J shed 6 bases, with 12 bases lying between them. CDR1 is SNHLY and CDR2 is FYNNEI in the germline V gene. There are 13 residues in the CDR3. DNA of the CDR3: TGTGCCAGCAGTCGGGCTAGTCACGATACGCAGTATTTT. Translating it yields CASSRASHDTQYF.

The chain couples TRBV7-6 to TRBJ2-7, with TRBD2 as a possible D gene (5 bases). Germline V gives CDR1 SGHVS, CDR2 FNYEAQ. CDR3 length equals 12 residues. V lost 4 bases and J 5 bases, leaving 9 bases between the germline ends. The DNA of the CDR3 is TGTGCCAGCAGCTCGGCTAGCCACGAGCAGTACTTC. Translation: CASSSASHEQYF.

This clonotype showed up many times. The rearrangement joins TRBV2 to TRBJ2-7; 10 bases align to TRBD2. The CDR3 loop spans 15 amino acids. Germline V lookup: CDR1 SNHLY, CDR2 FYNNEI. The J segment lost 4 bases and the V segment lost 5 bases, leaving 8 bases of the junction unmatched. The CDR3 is CASSFGLAETYEQYF. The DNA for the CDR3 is TGTGCCAGCAGTTTCGGACTAGCGGAGACATACGAGCAGTACTTC.